This passage covers 3 T cell receptor beta chains from one sample sequenced in a study of T cells in tuberculosis. Generated by immunoSEQ multiplex PCR, the TCRdb table keeps only in-frame clones and is missing some. Of about 25,000 clones detected, just under 97% appear once; the ten largest clones hold about 9.8%. Sequenced material: PBMCs. Receptor source: a donor between 10 and 35 years old with latent tuberculosis or without tuberculosis infection.

The gene calls are TRBV7-3 and TRBJ2-6; 8 bases match TRBD1. Losses at the gene ends were 0 bases for V and 0 bases for J; bases not matched to a gene: 7. This CDR3 comprises 19 residues. The germline V gene encodes CDR1 SGHTA and CDR2 FQGTGA. This CDR3 is CASSLTHRDRYSGANVLTF. The CDR3 coding sequence is TGTGCCAGCAGCTTAACCCACCGGGACAGGTACTCTGGGGCCAACGTCCTGACTTTC. Complete variable domain (other parts from reference TRBV7-3 and TRBJ2-6): GAGVSQTPSNKVTEKGKYVELRCDPISGHTALYWYRQSLGQGPEFLIYFQGTGAADDSGLPNDRFFAVRPEGSVSTLKIQRTERGDSAVYLCASSLTHRDRYSGANVLTFGAGSRLTVL.

CDR3 sequence: CASSYQTGTEAFF. CDR3 coding DNA: TGTGCCAGCAGTTACCAGACAGGGACTGAAGCTTTCTTT. V gene TRBV6-6 combines with J gene TRBJ1-1; 7 nucleotides align to TRBD1. The length of the CDR3 is 13 residues. Trimming at V came to 2 bases and at J to 5 bases, leaving 2 bases not matched to a gene. The germline V gene has CDR1 MNHNY and CDR2 SVGAGI (reference sequence).

The chain employs TRBV4-2 and TRBJ1-5, with a possible D match to TRBD1 (6 bases). CDR1 is LGHNA and CDR2 is YNFKEQ in the germline V gene. Trimming cost V 0 bases and J 4 bases, with 10 bases left between them. The CDR3 spans 15 residues. The CDR3 DNA follows: TGTGCCAGCAGCCAAGAGGGGGGGCTGAATCAGCCCCAGCATTTT. Translation: CASSQEGGLNQPQHF.